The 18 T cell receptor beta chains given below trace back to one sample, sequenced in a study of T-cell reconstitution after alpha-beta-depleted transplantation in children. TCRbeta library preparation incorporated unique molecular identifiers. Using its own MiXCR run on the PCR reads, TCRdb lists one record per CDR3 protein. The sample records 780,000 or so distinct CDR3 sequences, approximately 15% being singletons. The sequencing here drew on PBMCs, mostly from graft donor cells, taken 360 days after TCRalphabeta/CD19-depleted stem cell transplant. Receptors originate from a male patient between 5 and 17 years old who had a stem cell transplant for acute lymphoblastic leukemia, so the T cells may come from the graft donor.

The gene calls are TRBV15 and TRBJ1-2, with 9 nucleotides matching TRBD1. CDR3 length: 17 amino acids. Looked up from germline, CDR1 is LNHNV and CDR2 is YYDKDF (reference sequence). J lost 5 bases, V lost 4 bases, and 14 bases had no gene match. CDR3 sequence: CATSTQPGQGSEYGYTF. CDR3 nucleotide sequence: TGTGCCACCAGCACTCAGCCGGGACAGGGATCGGAGTATGGCTACACCTTC.

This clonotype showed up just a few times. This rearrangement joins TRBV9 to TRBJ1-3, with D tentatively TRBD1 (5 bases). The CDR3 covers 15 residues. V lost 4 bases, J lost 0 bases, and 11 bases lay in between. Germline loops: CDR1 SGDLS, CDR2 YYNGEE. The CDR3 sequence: CASSPLGVSGNTIYF. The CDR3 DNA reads TGTGCCAGCAGCCCGTTGGGGGTCTCTGGAAACACCATATATTTT.

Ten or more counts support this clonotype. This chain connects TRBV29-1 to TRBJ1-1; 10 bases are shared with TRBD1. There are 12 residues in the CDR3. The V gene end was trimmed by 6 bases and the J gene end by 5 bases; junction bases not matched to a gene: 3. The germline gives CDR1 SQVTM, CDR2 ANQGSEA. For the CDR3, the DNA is TGCAGCGTAGGACAGGGGGGGACTGAAGCTTTCTTT. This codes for CSVGQGGTEAFF. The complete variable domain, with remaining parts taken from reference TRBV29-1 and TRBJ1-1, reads SAVISQKPSRDICQRGTSLTIQCQVDSQVTMMFWYRQQPGQSLTLIATANQGSEATYESGFVIDKFPISRPNLTFSTLTVSNMSPEDSSIYLCSVGQGGTEAFFGQGTRLTVV.

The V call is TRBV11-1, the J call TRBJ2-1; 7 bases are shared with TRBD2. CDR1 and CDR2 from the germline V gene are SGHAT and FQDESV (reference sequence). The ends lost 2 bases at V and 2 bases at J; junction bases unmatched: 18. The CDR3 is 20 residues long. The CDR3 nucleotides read TGTGCCAGCAGCTTACCCAAACCGGGCCTGCGGGAGAACCCCTACAATGAGCAGTTCTTC. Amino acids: CASSLPKPGLRENPYNEQFF.

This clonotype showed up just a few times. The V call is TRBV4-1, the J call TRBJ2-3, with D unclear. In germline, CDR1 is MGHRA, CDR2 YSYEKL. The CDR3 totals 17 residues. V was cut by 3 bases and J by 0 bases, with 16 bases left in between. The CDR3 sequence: CASSHFESRISTDTQYF. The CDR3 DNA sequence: TGCGCCAGCAGCCATTTTGAGTCGAGGATTAGCACAGATACGCAGTATTTT.

This chain's CDR3 is CASRRTGINEKLFF. The CDR3 DNA is TGTGCCAGCAGAAGGACAGGGATAAATGAAAAACTGTTTTTT. The V call is TRBV2, the J call TRBJ1-4, with 8 bases fitting TRBD1. V lost 6 bases and J lost 5; bases outside the gene matches: 5. From germline, CDR1 is SNHLY and CDR2 FYNNEI. CDR3 length: 14 amino acids.

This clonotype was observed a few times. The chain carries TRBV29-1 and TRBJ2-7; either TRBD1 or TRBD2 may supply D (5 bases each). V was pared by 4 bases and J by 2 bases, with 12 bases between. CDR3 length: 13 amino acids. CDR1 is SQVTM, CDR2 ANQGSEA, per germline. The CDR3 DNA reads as TGCAGCGTTGCGGGGACGGAGACCTACGAGCAGTACTTC. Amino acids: CSVAGTETYEQYF.

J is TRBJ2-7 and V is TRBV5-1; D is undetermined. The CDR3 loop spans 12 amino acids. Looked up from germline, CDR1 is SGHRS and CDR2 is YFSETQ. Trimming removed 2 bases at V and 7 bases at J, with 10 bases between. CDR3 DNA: TGCGCCAGCAGCTTCCTGGATCAGGAGCAGTACTTC. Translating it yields CASSFLDQEQYF.

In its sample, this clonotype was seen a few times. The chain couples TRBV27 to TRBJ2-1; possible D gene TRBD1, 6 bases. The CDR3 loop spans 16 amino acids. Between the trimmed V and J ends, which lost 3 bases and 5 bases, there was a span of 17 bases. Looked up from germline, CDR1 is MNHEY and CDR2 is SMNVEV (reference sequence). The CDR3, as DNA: TGTGCCAGCAGTTTTGACAGGTTTGGGGGTAACAATGAGCAGTTCTTC. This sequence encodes CASSFDRFGGNNEQFF.

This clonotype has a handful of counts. This CDR3 is CASSEGPDISYEQYF. The CDR3 DNA sequence: TGTGCCAGCAGTGAAGGACCGGACATCTCCTACGAGCAGTACTTC. The V call is TRBV6-1, the J call TRBJ2-7; tentatively, D is TRBD1 (5 bases). The V gene's germline CDR1 is MNHNS and CDR2 SASEGT. Trimming shortened V by 1 base and J by 0 bases, and 10 bases separated the two germline ends. The CDR3 runs 15 residues.

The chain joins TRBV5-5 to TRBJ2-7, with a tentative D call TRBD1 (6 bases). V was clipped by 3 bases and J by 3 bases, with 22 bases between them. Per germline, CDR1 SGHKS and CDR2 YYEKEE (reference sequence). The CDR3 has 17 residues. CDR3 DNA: TGTGCCAGCAGCTCCCCAGGACAGACAGCTCCCTTCTACGAGCAGTACTTC. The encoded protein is CASSSPGQTAPFYEQYF. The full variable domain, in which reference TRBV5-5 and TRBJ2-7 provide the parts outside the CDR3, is DAGVTQSPTHLIKTRGQQVTLRCSPISGHKSVSWYQQVLGQGPQFIFQYYEKEERGRGNFPDRFSARQFPNYSSELNVNALLLGDSALYLCASSSPGQTAPFYEQYFGPGTRLTVT.

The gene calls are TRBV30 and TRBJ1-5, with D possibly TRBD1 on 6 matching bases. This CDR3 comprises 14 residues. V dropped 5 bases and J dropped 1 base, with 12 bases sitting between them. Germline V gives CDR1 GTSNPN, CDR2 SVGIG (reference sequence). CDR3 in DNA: TGTGCCTGGGCGCAGGGGATCAGCAATCAGCCCCAGCATTTT. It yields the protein CAWAQGISNQPQHF. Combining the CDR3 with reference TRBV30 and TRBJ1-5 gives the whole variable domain SQTIHQWPATLVQPVGSPLSLECTVEGTSNPNLYWYRQAAGRGLQLLFYSVGIGQISSEVPQNLSASRPQDRQFILSSKKLLLSDSGFYLCAWAQGISNQPQHFGDGTRLSIL.

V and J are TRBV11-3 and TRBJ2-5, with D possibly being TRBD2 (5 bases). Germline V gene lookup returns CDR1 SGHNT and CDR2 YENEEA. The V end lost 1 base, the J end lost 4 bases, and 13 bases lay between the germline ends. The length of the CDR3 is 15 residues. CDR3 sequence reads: CASSLGGGFPETQYF. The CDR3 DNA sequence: TGTGCCAGCAGCTTAGGCGGCGGGTTTCCAGAGACCCAGTACTTC.

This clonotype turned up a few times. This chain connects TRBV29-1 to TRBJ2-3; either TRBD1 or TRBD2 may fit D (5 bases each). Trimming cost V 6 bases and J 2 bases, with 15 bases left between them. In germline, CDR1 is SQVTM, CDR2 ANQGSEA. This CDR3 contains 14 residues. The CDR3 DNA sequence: TGCAGCGTCGTCGGGACGGAGGTCACAGATACGCAGTATTTT. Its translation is CSVVGTEVTDTQYF.

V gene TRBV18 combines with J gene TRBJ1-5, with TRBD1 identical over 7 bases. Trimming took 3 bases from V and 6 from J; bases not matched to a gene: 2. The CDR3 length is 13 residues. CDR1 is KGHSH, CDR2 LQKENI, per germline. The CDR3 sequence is CASSPTGIQPQHF. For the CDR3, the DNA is TGTGCCAGCTCACCGACAGGGATTCAGCCCCAGCATTTT.

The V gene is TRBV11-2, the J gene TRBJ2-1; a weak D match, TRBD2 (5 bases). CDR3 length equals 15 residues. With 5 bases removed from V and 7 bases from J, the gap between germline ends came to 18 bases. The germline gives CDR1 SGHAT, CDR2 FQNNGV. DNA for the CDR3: TGTGCCAGCAGCCCCGAGAGGGCTAGTAGAAATGAGCAGTTCTTC. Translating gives CASSPERASRNEQFF.

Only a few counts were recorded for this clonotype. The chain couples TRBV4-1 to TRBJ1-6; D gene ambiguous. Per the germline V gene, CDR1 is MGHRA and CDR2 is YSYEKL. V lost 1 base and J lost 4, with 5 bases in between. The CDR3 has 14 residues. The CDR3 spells CASSQGIYNSPLHF. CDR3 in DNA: TGCGCCAGCAGCCAAGGGATATATAATTCACCCCTCCACTTT.

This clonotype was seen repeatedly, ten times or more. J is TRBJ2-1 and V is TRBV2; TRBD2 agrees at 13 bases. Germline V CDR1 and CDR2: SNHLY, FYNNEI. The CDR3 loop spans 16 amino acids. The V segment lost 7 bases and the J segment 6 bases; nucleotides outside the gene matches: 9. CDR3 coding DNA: TGTGCCAGCAACCCTACTAGCGGGAGGGTGGCCAATGAGCAGTTCTTC. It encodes CASNPTSGRVANEQFF.